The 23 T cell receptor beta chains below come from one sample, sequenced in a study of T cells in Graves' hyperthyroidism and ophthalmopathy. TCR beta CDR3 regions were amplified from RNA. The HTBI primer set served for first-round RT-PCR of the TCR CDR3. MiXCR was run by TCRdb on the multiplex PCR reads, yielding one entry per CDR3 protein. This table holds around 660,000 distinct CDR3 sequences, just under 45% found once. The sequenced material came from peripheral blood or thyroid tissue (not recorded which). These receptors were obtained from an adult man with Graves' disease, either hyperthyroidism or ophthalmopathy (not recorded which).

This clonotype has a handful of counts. The CDR3 DNA reads as TGTGCGGGCCAGACCGGGGACAAAGAGACCCAGTACTTC. It encodes CAGQTGDKETQYF. The chain carries TRBV15 and TRBJ2-5; D possibly corresponds to TRBD1 (6 bases). Germline values: CDR1 LNHNV, CDR2 YYDKDF (reference sequence). This CDR3 has 13 residues.

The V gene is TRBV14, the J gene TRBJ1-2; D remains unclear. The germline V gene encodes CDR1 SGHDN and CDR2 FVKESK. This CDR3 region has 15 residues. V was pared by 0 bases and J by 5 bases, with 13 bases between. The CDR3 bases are TGTGCCAGCAGCCAAGATCGGTTCGGATTATATGGCTACACCTTC. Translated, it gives CASSQDRFGLYGYTF.

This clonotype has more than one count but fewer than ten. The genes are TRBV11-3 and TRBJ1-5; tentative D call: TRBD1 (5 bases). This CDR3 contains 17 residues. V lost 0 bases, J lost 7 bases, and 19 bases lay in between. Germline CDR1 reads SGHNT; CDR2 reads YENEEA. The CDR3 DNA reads TGTGCCAGCAGCTTAGATCAGAGAGGGGATGGCAGGCAGCCCCAGCATTTT. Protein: CASSLDQRGDGRQPQHF. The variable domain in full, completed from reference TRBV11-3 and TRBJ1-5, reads EAGVVQSPRYKIIEKKQPVAFWCNPISGHNTLYWYLQNLGQGPELLIRYENEEAVDDSQLPKDRFSAERLKGVDSTLKIQPAELGDSAVYLCASSLDQRGDGRQPQHFGDGTRLSIL.

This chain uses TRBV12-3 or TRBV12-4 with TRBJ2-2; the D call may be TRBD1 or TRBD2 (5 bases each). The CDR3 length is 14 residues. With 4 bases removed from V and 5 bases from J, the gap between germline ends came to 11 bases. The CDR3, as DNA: TGTGCCAGCAGTTGGGGGAGTGGTACCGGGGAGCTGTTTTTT. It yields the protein CASSWGSGTGELFF.

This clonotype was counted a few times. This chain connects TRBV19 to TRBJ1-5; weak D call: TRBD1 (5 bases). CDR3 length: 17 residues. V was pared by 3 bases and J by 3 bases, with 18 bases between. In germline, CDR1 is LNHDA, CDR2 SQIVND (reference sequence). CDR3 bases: TGTGCCAGTAGTATCCGTACGTCGCCGGGGACCAATCAGCCCCAGCATTTT. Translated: CASSIRTSPGTNQPQHF.

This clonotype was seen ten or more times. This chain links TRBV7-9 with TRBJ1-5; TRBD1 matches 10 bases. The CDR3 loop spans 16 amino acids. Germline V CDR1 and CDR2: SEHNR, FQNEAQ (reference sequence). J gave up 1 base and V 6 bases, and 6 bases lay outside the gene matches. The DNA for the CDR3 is TGTGCCAGCAGTCCCGGGACAGGGGAAAGCAATCAGCCCCAGCATTTT. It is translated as CASSPGTGESNQPQHF.

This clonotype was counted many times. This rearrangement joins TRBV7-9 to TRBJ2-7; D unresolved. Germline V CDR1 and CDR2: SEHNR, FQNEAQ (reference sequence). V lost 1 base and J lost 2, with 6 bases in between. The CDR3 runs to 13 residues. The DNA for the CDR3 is TGTGCCAGCAGCTTAGGGGAAACCTACGAGCAGTACTTC. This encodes CASSLGETYEQYF.

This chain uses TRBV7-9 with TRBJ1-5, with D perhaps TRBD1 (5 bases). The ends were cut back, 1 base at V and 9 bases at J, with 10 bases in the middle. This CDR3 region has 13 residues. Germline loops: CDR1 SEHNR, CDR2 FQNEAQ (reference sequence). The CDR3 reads CASSLGGGAPQHF. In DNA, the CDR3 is TGTGCCAGCAGCTTAGGGGGCGGGGCGCCCCAGCATTTT.

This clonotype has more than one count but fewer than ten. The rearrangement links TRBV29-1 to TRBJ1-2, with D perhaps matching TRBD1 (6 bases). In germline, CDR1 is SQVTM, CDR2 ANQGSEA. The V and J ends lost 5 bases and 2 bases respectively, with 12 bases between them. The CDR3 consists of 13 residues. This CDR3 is CSVQTGINYGYTF. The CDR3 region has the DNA TGCAGCGTTCAGACAGGAATAAACTATGGCTACACCTTC.

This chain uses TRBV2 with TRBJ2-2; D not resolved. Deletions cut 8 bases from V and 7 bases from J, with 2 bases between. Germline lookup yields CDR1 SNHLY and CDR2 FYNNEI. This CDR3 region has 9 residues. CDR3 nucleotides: TGTGCCAGCGTCGGGGAGCTGTTTTTT. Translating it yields CASVGELFF.

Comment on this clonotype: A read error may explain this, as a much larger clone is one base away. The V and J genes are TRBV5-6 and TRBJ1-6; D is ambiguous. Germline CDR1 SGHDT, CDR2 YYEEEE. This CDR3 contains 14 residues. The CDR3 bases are TGTGCCAGCAGCTTGTCCGTCCAGAATTCACCCCCCCACTTT. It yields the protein CASSLSVQNSPPHF.

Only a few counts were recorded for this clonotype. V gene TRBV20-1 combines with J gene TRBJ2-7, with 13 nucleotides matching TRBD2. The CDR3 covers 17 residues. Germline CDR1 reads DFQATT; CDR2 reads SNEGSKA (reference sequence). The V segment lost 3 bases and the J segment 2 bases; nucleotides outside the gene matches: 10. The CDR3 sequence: CSARGTSGIGTTYEQYF. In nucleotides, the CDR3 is TGCAGTGCTAGGGGGACTAGCGGGATAGGGACTACCTACGAGCAGTACTTC.

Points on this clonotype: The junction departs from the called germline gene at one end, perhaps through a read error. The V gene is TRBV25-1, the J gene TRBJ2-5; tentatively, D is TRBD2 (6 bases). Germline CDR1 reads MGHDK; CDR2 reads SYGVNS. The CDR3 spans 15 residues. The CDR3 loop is CASRDFGGIQETRYF. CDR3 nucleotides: TGTGCCAGCAGGGACTTCGGCGGGATCCAAGAGACCCGGTACTTC. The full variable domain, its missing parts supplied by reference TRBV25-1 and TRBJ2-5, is EADIYQTPRYLVIGTGKKITLECSQTMGHDKMYWYQQDPGMELHLIHYSYGVNSTEKGDLSSESTVSRIRTEHFPLTLESARPSHTSQYLCASRDFGGIQETRYFGPGTRLLVL.

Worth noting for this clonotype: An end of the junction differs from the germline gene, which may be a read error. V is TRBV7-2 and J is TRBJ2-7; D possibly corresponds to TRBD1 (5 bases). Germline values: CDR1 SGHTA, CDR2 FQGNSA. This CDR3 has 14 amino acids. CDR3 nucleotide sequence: TGTGCCAGCAGCTTAGCGGGGCTTCCCTACGAGCGGTACTTC. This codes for CASSLAGLPYERYF. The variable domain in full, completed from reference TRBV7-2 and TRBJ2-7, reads GAGVSQSPSNKVTEKGKDVELRCDPISGHTALYWYRQSLGQGLEFLIYFQGNSAPDKSGLPSDRFSAERTGGSVSTLTIQRTQQEDSAVYLCASSLAGLPYERYFGPGTRLTVT.

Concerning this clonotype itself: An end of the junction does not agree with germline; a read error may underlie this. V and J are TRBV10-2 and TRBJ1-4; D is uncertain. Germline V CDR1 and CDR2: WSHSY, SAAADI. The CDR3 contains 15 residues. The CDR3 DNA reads TGTGCCAGCTCACCACGGGCTCAGACGAATGAAAAACTGTTTTTT. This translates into CASSPRAQTNEKLFF.

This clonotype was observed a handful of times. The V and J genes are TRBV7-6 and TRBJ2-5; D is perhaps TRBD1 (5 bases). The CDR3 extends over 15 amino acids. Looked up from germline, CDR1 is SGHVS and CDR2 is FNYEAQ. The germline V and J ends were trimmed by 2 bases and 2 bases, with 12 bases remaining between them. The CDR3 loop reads CASSLTGPPQETQYF. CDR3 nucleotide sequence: TGTGCCAGCAGCTTAACAGGCCCGCCTCAAGAGACCCAGTACTTC.

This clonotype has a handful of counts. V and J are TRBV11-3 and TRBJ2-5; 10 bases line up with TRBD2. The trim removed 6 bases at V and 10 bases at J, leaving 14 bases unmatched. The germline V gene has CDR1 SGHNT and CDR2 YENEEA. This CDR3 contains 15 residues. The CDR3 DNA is TGTGCCAGCAGTCCCGGTGGGACTAGCGTCCGGATCCAGTACTTC. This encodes CASSPGGTSVRIQYF.

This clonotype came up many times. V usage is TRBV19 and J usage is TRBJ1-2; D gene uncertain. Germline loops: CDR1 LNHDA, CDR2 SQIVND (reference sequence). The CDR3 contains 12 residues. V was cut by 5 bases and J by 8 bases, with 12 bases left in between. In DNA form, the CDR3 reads TGTGCCAGTAGTGTTTGGGGTGACGGCTACACCTTC. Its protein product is CASSVWGDGYTF.

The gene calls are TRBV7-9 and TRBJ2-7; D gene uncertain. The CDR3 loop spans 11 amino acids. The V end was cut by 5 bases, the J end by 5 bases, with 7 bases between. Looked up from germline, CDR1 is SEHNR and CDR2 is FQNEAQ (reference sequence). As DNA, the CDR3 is TGTGCCAGCAGCCCCACCGACGAGCAGTACTTC. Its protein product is CASSPTDEQYF.

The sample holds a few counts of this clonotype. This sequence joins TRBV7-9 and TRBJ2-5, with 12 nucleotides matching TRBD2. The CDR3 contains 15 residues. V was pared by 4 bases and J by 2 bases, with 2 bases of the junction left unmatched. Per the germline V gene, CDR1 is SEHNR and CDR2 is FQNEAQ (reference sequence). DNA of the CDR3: TGTGCCAGCAGCTCGACTAGCGGGAGTCAAGAGACCCAGTACTTC. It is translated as CASSSTSGSQETQYF.

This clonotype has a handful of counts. CDR3 sequence reads: CASSHAPGTDSNQPQHF. CDR3 nucleotide sequence: TGTGCCAGCAGCCATGCTCCCGGGACAGATAGCAATCAGCCCCAGCATTTT. This chain links TRBV7-8 with TRBJ1-5; 7 bases match TRBD1. V dropped 5 bases and J dropped 0; count of bases not matched to a gene: 10. Germline V CDR1 and CDR2: SGHVS, FQNEAQ. This CDR3 spans 17 amino acids.

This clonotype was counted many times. CDR3 sequence: CASRHEETQYF. CDR3 in DNA: TGTGCCAGCAGGCACGAAGAGACCCAGTACTTC. This chain links TRBV6-6 with TRBJ2-5; D unresolved. The length of the CDR3 is 11 residues. Trimming shortened V by 6 bases and J by 3 bases, and 5 bases separated the two germline ends. Germline lookup yields CDR1 MNHNY and CDR2 SVGAGI (reference sequence).

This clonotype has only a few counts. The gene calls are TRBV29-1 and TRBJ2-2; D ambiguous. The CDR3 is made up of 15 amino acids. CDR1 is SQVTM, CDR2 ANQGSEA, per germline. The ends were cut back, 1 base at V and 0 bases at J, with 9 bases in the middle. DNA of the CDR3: TGCAGCGTTGAAGTAAGGCTAGCGAACACCGGGGAGCTGTTTTTT. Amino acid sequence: CSVEVRLANTGELFF.